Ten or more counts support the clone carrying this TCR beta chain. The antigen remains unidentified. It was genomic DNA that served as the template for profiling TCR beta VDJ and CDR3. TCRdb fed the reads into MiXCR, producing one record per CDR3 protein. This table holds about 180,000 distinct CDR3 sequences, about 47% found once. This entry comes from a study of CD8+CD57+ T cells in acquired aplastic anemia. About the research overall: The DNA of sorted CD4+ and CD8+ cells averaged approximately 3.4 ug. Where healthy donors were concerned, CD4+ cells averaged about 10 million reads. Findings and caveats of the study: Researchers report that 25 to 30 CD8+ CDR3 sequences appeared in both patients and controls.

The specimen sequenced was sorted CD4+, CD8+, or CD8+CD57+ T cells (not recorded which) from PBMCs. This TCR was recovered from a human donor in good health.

The CDR3 DNA is TGCGCCAGCAGCCAAGATTATGAGACAGATATGAACACTGAAGCTTTCTTT. Translating it yields CASSQDYETDMNTEAFF. The genes are TRBV4-3 and TRBJ1-1; D might be TRBD1 (5 bases). The V end was cut by 0 bases, the J end by 0 bases, with 14 bases between. The length of the CDR3 is 17 residues. Germline V gives CDR1 LGHNA, CDR2 YSLEER.